The entry that follows covers one T cell receptor beta chain sequence. The data belong to a study of CD8 T cells in Susac syndrome. Negative isolation yielded the CD8+ and CD4+ T cells, while FACS enriched the TEMRA cells. An input of roughly 0.45 to 1 ug of RNA was subjected to reverse transcription using random hexamers. A single record per CDR3 protein comes from TCRdb applying MiXCR to the immunoSEQ multiplex PCR reads. The sample records more than 150,000 distinct CDR3 sequences, 90% to 95% being singletons. V was trimmed by 4 bases and J by 1 base, leaving 4 bases between them. The CDR3 has 12 amino acids. From germline, CDR1 is KGHDR and CDR2 SFDVKD.

The chain joins TRBV24-1 to TRBJ2-7; D call uncertain. The receptor was derived from a human donor with multiple sclerosis. The specimen was CD8+ T cells from PBMCs. CDR3 sequence reads: CATSENSYEQYF. CDR3 nucleotide sequence: TGTGCCACCAGTGAGAATTCCTACGAGCAGTACTTC.